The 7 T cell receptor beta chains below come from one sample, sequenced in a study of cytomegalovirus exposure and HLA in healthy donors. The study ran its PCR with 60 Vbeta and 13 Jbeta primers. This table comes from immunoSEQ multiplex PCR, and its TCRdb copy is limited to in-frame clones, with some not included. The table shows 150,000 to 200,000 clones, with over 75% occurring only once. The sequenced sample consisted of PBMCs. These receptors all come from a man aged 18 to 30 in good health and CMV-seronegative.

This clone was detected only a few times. The CDR3 DNA sequence: TGCGCCAGCAGTCAAGTTGCCGGGCTAGCGGGGCACTACGAGCAGTACTTC. It specifies CASSQVAGLAGHYEQYF. The gene calls are TRBV23-1 and TRBJ2-7; TRBD2 aligns across 9 bases. TRBV23-1 is placed among ORFs of uncertain function. After removal of 2 bases from V and 3 bases from J, the junction contained 11 bases not matched to a gene. The CDR3 is 17 amino acids.

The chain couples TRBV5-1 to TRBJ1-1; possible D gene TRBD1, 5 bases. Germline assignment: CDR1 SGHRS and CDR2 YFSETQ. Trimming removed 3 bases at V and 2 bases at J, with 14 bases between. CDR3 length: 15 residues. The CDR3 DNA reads TGCGCCAGCAGCTCCCTCGGGGGGGGTAACACTGAAGCTTTCTTT. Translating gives CASSSLGGGNTEAFF.

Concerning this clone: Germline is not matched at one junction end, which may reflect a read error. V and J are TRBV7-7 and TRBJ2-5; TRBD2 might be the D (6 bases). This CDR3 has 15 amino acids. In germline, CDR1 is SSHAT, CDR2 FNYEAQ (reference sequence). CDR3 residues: CASSVGGTSGETQYF. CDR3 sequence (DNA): TGTGCTAGCAGCGTCGGCGGGACTTCCGGGGAGACCCAGTACTTC.

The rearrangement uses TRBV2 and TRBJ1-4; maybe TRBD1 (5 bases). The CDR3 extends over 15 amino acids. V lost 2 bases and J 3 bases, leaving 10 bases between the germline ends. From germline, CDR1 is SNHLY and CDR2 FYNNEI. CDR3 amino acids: CASSERSGSNEKLFF. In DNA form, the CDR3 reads TGTGCCAGCAGTGAAAGGTCAGGGTCTAATGAAAAACTGTTTTTT.

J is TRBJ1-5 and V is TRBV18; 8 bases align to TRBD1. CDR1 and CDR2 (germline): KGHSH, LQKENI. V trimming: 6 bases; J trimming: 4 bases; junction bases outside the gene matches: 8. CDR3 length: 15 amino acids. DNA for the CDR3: TGTGCCAGCTCCCCCACCGGGACAGGTAATCAGCCCCAGCATTTT. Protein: CASSPTGTGNQPQHF.

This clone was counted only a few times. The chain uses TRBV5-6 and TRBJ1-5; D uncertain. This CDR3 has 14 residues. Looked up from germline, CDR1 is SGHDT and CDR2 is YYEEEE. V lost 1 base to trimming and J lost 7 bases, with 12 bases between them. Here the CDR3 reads CASSLSGFGQPQHF. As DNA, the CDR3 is TGTGCCAGCAGCTTGTCTGGTTTCGGGCAGCCCCAGCATTTT.

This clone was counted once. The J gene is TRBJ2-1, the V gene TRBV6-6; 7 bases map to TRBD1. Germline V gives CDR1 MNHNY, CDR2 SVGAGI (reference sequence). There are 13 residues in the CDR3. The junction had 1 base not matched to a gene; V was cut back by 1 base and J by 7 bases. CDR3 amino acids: CASSYFRGNEQFF. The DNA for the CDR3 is TGTGCCAGCAGTTACTTCAGGGGGAATGAGCAGTTCTTC.